This T cell receptor beta chain was recorded in a study of CDR3 diversity in severe acne. TCRdb re-called the PCR reads through MiXCR, storing one row per CDR3 protein. The sample holds fewer than 100,000 distinct CDR3 sequences, around 53% seen once. The TCR sequence derives from a male donor in good health, without acne. The sample comprised blood.

The CDR3 DNA follows: TGTGCCAGCAGCTCCCGGGACGAGTCCTACAATGAGCAGTTCTTC. Protein product: CASSSRDESYNEQFF. The chain has TRBV7-2 and TRBJ2-1; D is tentatively TRBD1 or TRBD2 (5 bases each). This CDR3 contains 15 residues. The V gene's germline CDR1 is SGHTA and CDR2 FQGNSA. The ends were cut back, 4 bases at V and 1 base at J, with 11 bases in the middle.